Sequencing of this TCR beta chain was carried out in a study of blood T cells in healthy people across ages. On this clonotype: The antigen is undetermined.

PCR was performed a second time for about 7 to 11 cycles using a sample-barcoded 5' primer and a J-beta primer mix. TCRdb recomputed calls from the 5' RACE reads with MiXCR, one row per CDR3 protein. Of roughly 500,000 distinct CDR3 sequences in the sample, 27% are singletons; the top ten hold about 18%. The CDR3 extends over 14 amino acids. Germline CDR1 and CDR2: MNHEY and SMNVEV (reference sequence). General study results and limits: PBMCs were not sorted, which prevented a conclusive comparison of naive versus antigen-experienced cells.

V gene TRBV27 combines with J gene TRBJ2-5; 8 bases are shared with TRBD2. The closer fit of TRBJ2-1 to the DNA end suggests the J call may be wrong. The sample taken for sequencing was blood. The TCR sequence derives from a woman aged 70-85 years in good health. CDR3 sequence (DNA): TGTGCCAGCAGTTCTCGAGCGGGGGCTCATGAGCAGTTCTTC. As protein: CASSSRAGAHEQFF.